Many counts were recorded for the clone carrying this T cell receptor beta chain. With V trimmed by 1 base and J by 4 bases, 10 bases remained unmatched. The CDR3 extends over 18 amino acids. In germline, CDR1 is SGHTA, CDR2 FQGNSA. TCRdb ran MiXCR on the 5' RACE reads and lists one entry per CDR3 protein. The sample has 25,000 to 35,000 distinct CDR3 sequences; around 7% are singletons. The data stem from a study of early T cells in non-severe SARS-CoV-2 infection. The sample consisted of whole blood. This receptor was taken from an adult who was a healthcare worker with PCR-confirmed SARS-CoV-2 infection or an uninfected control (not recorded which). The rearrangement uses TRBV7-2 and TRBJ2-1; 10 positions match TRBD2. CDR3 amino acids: CASSLDLGLAGGYNEQFF. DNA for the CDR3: TGTGCCAGCAGCTTAGATCTGGGCTTAGCGGGGGGATACAATGAGCAGTTCTTC.